This record looks at one T cell receptor beta chain sequence and its context. Many counts were recorded for this clonotype. The clone's antigen remains unknown. Base quality data are lacking; no much larger clone is found one base away. The sample originates from a study of T cells after yellow fever vaccination (dated by TCRdb to about 2019). Looking at the study overall: The SMART-Seq v4 Ultra Low Input RNA kit was used to prepare libraries from fractions with low cell numbers. Blood was collected at multiple timepoints before and after primary and secondary immunization, and bulk PBMC replicates and cell subsets were isolated. Two healthy male donors, one aged 18 to 29 and one aged 30 to 40 years, made up the cohort. To track T-cell clones before and after primary and booster YFV17D yellow fever vaccination, bulk TCR alpha and beta repertoires were sequenced longitudinally.

TCR cDNA was synthesized by 5'RACE template switching, which introduced a universal primer site and unique molecular identifiers. Priming for cDNA synthesis came from both the TCR alpha and TCR beta constant segments. Libraries were amplified in two PCR steps, with sample barcodes and sequencing adapters added in the second step. Sequencing of libraries was performed on Illumina HiSeq 2500 (2x100 bp) or NovaSeq (2x150 bp). Per the original workflow: MIGEC handled demultiplexing of reads and collapsing into UMI consensus sequences, while MiXCR performed V(D)J alignment. Vaccine-responding clonotypes were identified with edgeR using replicate PBMC samples, with FDR below 0.01 and a log2 fold change above 5 up to day 15 being required. Each bulk clonotype received a CD4 or CD8 identity based on whether the sequenced CD4 or CD8 repertoire contained that clonotype at higher abundance. Clones were called with MiXCR by TCRdb after fastp trimmed the public reads at Q25, and only in-frame beta chains were retained. One record per CDR3 amino acid sequence lists the most common genes and DNA. These V and J calls originate from TCRdb's pipeline instead of the authors' own analysis. The sample contains over 110,000 distinct CDR3 sequences, 7% to 9% of them found a single time. Of the sample, roughly 0.73% is held by the ten largest clones.

The label giving this sample's treatment or condition can be read as: live attenuated yellow fever vaccine strain. A standard Ficoll-Paque protocol was used to isolate PBMCs from peripheral blood. Dynabeads CD4 and CD8 positive selection kits were used to isolate CD4 and CD8 T-cell fractions. TriZol was used to extract RNA from bulk PBMCs, CD4 and CD8 fractions, and dextramer-positive and dextramer-negative fractions. Overall study results and their limits: After the booster, most clones that had expanded after primary vaccination were detected again (roughly 95% of CD4 and around nine tenths of CD8), suggesting broad maintenance of memory. A small share of clonotypes was detected in both CD4 and CD8 compartments, with the overlap likely arising from convergent recombination. Compared with the primary T-cell response, the secondary T-cell response was weaker but faster, peaking on day 5 rather than day 15. Only two donors were included in the study, so the extent to which the findings can be generalized is limited. Computational filtering was required because FACS-sorted repertoires could contain abundant contaminating clonotypes from the bulk population.

CDR1 and CDR2 were assigned from the germline V gene (reference sequence) as MNHEY and SMNVEV. The CDR3 runs 16 amino acids, cysteine and phenylalanine included. Kept here is only the CDR3 DNA, which spans 48 bases and is read in frame from base 1. V is pruned by 4 bases and J by 2 bases, leaving 4 bases of the junction without a gene match. The sample was CD4+ T cells sorted from PBMCs, taken 5 days after the yellow fever booster vaccination. Rearrangement joined TRBV27 to TRBJ2-1, with 11 central nucleotides matching TRBD2. This receptor was identified in a man aged 25-40 years who received the YFV17D yellow fever vaccine. The CDR3: CASSSLAGGPYNEQFF. The nucleotides read TGTGCCAGCAGTTCCTTAGCGGGAGGGCCCTACAATGAGCAGTTCTTC.